This entry lists 7 T cell receptor beta chains sequenced from one sample in a study of patients and donors after allogeneic stem cell transplantation. TCRdb ran MiXCR on the RT-PCR reads and lists one entry per CDR3 protein. The sample comprises 100,000 to 120,000 distinct CDR3 sequences, approximately 40% of which are singletons, and around 30% rests with the top ten. Sequencing was done on a sample of blood, either unsorted or a sorted T cell fraction (not recorded which). Receptors were obtained from a human donor who was either an allogeneic HSCT recipient or a stem cell or donor lymphocyte infusion donor (not recorded which). It is not recorded whose cells these are; they may come from a transplant donor.

The rearrangement uses TRBV5-5 and TRBJ1-4; a weak D match, TRBD1 (5 bases). V shed 3 bases and J shed 3 bases, with 15 bases lying between them. The CDR3 contains 16 residues. CDR1 is SGHKS and CDR2 is YYEKEE in the germline V gene (reference sequence). CDR3 coding DNA: TGTGCCAGCAGCTCGGGGCCCGAAACGGCTAATGAAAAACTGTTTTTT. This translates into CASSSGPETANEKLFF. The entire variable domain, with the rest obtained from reference TRBV5-5 and TRBJ1-4, is as follows: DAGVTQSPTHLIKTRGQQVTLRCSPISGHKSVSWYQQVLGQGPQFIFQYYEKEERGRGNFPDRFSARQFPNYSSELNVNALLLGDSALYLCASSSGPETANEKLFFGSGTQLSVL.

This clonotype was observed a few times. The chain links TRBV12-3 or TRBV12-4 to TRBJ1-2; D call uncertain. Trimming stripped 5 bases from V and 0 bases from J, with 10 bases between. The CDR3 runs to 14 residues. The CDR3 DNA reads as TGTGCCAGCAGTCCTGGGGTAGCTAACTATGGCTACACCTTC. Translated: CASSPGVANYGYTF.

The chain combines TRBV30 with TRBJ1-5; perhaps TRBD1 as D (5 bases). Germline V gene sequence: CDR1 GTSNPN, CDR2 SVGIG (reference sequence). This CDR3 has 15 amino acids. Deletions cut 1 base from V and 1 base from J, with 11 bases between. The CDR3 nucleotides are TGTGCCTGGAGTGAGGGGTTCCTGAGCAATCAGCCCCAGCATTTT. Its protein is CAWSEGFLSNQPQHF.

This clonotype was seen only a few times. The rearrangement joins TRBV19 to TRBJ2-5; 8 nucleotides agree with TRBD1. V dropped 9 bases and J dropped 0; count of bases not matched to a gene: 3. Germline lookup yields CDR1 LNHDA and CDR2 SQIVND (reference sequence). The CDR3 consists of 13 residues. The CDR3 coding sequence is TGTGCCAGCGGGACAGGATACCAAGAGACCCAGTACTTC. Amino acid sequence: CASGTGYQETQYF.

This clonotype appeared a few times. V is TRBV7-9 and J is TRBJ1-2; D is ambiguous. CDR3 length equals 14 residues. CDR1 and CDR2 from the germline V gene are SEHNR and FQNEAQ (reference sequence). The ends were cut back, 0 bases at V and 0 bases at J, with 5 bases in the middle. This chain's CDR3 is CASSLARSNYGYTF. CDR3 bases: TGTGCCAGCAGCTTAGCCCGATCTAACTATGGCTACACCTTC. The full variable domain, completed using reference TRBV7-9 and TRBJ1-2, is DTGVSQNPRHKITKRGQNVTFRCDPISEHNRLYWYRQTLGQGPEFLTYFQNEAQLEKSRLLSDRFSAERPKGSFSTLEIQRTEQGDSAMYLCASSLARSNYGYTFGSGTRLTVV.

The V call is TRBV28, the J call TRBJ2-1; no clear D. The CDR3 covers 15 residues. Trimming cost V 4 bases and J 0 bases, with 10 bases left between them. The germline V gene has CDR1 MDHEN and CDR2 SYDVKM. CDR3 protein: CASSSHWSSYNEQFF. CDR3 in DNA: TGTGCCAGCAGTTCCCACTGGAGCTCCTACAATGAGCAGTTCTTC.

This clonotype was seen a few times. The CDR3 DNA sequence: TGTGCCACCAGTGATCCACAGGGGCCCAGCTATGGCTACACCTTC. Protein sequence: CATSDPQGPSYGYTF. J is TRBJ1-2 and V is TRBV24-1, with 7 bases identical to TRBD1. The V segment lost 3 bases and the J segment 4 bases; nucleotides outside the gene matches: 7. Germline assignment: CDR1 KGHDR and CDR2 SFDVKD. The CDR3 is 15 residues long.